Described below is a single T cell receptor (beta chain) sequence and its context. Its antigen has not been determined. No per-base quality is available; no much larger clone lies one base away. Genomic DNA was extracted from sorted cells with the QIAGEN DNeasy Blood and Tissue Kit for TCRbeta CDR3 sequencing. High-throughput TCRbeta CDR3 sequencing was carried out commercially through immunoSEQ, with PCR amplification with bias correction and internal controls included. On the study's bioinformatics: Unique productive TCRbeta sequences were defined by CDR3 nucleotide sequence where primers matched, and otherwise by CDR3 amino acid sequence together with Vbeta and Jbeta genes. A sequence counted as donor-reactive if, in CFSE-low cells, the sequence had a frequency of at least 0.01% and was expanded at least 5-fold compared with unstimulated cells. Jensen-Shannon divergence calculated on the top 100 TCRbeta sequences ranked by frequency was used to measure repertoire divergence. For samples with multiple sequencing runs, sorting error was corrected separately for each run before the runs were pooled. The source is immuneACCESS, and TCRdb retained only in-frame sequences with V and J called. Part of the clones is not carried over; for the studies checked, unresolved V genes explain less than half of this, and the remainder is unexplained. V and J calls and clone size follow that table, whereas D and trimming were derived from the DNA. In all, the sample holds 20,000 or so clones, and 50% to 70% of those were seen once. Together, the top ten hold 3% to 4% of the sample.

For CDR1 and CDR2, the germline V gene (reference sequence) lists SEHNR and FQNEAQ. V gives up 1 base and J gives up 3 bases, and the segment between their germline ends measures 19 bases. The cysteine opens and the phenylalanine closes a CDR3 of 18 amino acids. Only the CDR3 DNA is retained, 54 bases long and in frame from the first base. Blood from healthy controls was obtained either from healthy volunteers or as purchased buffy coats. Healthy control blood was separated into PBMCs by Ficoll density gradient and cryopreserved, and patient PBMCs were collected both before and after transplant. The data were obtained in a study of Tregs in tolerant kidney transplant recipients (dated by TCRdb to the late 2010s). Regarding the study in general: Other Treg samples came from a roughly three-day mixed lymphocyte reaction with belatacept, some followed by an approximately five-day donor restimulation, before sorting recipient CD4+CD25+CD127- cells. The study used TCRbeta sequencing to identify donor-specific regulatory T cells before combined kidney and bone marrow transplantation, then tracked those cells after transplant. During sorting of primary belatacept mixed lymphocyte reaction cultures, recipient cells were distinguished from donor cells with antibodies. TCRbeta repertoire sequencing was used in 3 healthy controls to compare several ways of expanding Tregs specific for an allogeneic donor. What the study reported, not specific to this receptor: Because the study included only a small number of patients, the results must be confirmed in larger populations and under other immunosuppression protocols. Biological reproducibility was not directly assessed, although technical replication error appeared to be minimal. The most biologically relevant and donor-specific TCRbeta repertoire appeared to be identified by expanding Tregs with activated donor B cells.

The sample comprised Tregs from blood cultured with allogeneic cells. The chain is encoded by TRBV7-9 joined to TRBJ2-1; the D gene could be either TRBD1 or TRBD2, each agreeing at 5 bases. This receptor was taken from a human donor in good health. The encoded CDR3 is CASSLGYGTDLSYNEQFF. The base sequence is TGTGCCAGCAGCTTAGGGTACGGGACCGATCTTAGCTACAATGAGCAGTTCTTC.